The 13 T cell receptor beta chains below were found in one sample sequenced in a study of blood T cell repertoires in COVID-19. Some clones are missing from TCRdb's copy, which holds only in-frame ones; the method was immunoSEQ multiplex PCR. The sample records tens of thousands of clones, 75% to 90% being singletons. The specimen sequenced was peripheral blood. The receptor source for this set is an older man with acute or convalescent COVID-19.

The chain recombines TRBV19 with TRBJ2-1, with TRBD1 matching 7 bases. The ends lost 2 bases at V and 6 bases at J; junction bases unmatched: 7. The germline V gene encodes CDR1 LNHDA and CDR2 SQIVND (reference sequence). The length of the CDR3 is 15 residues. In nucleotides, the CDR3 is TGTGCCAGTAGTATACTCAGGGGGTCCGGCAATGAGCAGTTCTTC. As protein: CASSILRGSGNEQFF.

In its sample, this clone was seen a few times. The CDR3 loop is CASSLVGGGPSTGELFF. The CDR3, as DNA: TGTGCCAGCAGCTTAGTTGGGGGAGGGCCGAGCACCGGGGAGCTGTTTTTT. This chain connects TRBV7-2 to TRBJ2-2; TRBD2 matches 7 bases. With V trimmed by 1 base and J by 4 bases, 9 bases remained unmatched. This CDR3 has 17 residues. Germline V CDR1 and CDR2: SGHTA, FQGNSA.

CDR3 in DNA: TGTGCCAGCAGCTTAAGGACAGGGGGCGCCGGGGAGCTGTTTTTT. It encodes CASSLRTGGAGELFF. The rearrangement links TRBV7-2 to TRBJ2-2; the match to TRBD1 covers 11 bases. CDR1 and CDR2 (germline): SGHTA, FQGNSA. After removal of 2 bases from V and 6 bases from J, the junction contained 2 bases not matched to a gene. The CDR3 totals 15 residues.

Written as DNA, the CDR3 is TGTGCCACCAGTGACAGGGGGCGGGAGACCCAGTACTTC. Translation gives CATSDRGRETQYF. The chain couples TRBV24-1 to TRBJ2-5; 8 nucleotides match TRBD1. Germline CDR1 and CDR2: KGHDR and SFDVKD. The CDR3 consists of 13 residues. Trimming took 4 bases from V and 5 from J; bases not matched to a gene: 2.

The J gene is TRBJ2-5, the V gene TRBV3-1 (or the pseudogene TRBV3-2), with 8 bases matching TRBD1. Germline CDR1 LGHDT, CDR2 YNNKEL (reference sequence). CDR3 size: 15 residues. The ends lost 3 bases at V and 1 base at J; junction bases unmatched: 4. In DNA, the CDR3 is TGTGCCAGCAGCCAGATCAGGGGGCTCCAAGAGACCCAGTACTTC. This codes for CASSQIRGLQETQYF.

This chain connects TRBV3-1 (or the pseudogene TRBV3-2) to TRBJ2-5; D is unresolved. The CDR3 loop spans 12 amino acids. The germline CDR1 and CDR2 sequences are LGHDT and YNNKEL (reference sequence). V was shortened by 3 bases and J by 2 bases, with 4 bases between the two germline ends. The CDR3 region has the DNA TGTGCCAGCAGCCAGACACAAGAGACCCAGTACTTC. Translated, it gives CASSQTQETQYF.

This clone came up once. V and J are TRBV24-1 and TRBJ2-2, with D possibly being TRBD1 (7 bases). CDR3 size: 18 residues. V was trimmed by 4 bases and J by 0 bases, leaving 17 bases between them. The germline CDR1 and CDR2 sequences are KGHDR and SFDVKD. CDR3 nucleotide sequence: TGTGCCACCAGTGACCCGAAAGGAGGGGGCGCGAACACCGGGGAGCTGTTTTTT. It specifies CATSDPKGGGANTGELFF.

This sequence joins TRBV20-1 and TRBJ2-7; 7 bases align to TRBD1. CDR1 and CDR2 from the germline V gene are DFQATT and SNEGSKA (reference sequence). There are 11 residues in the CDR3. CDR3 region: CSPQGDHEQYF. CDR3 sequence (DNA): TGCAGCCCGCAGGGGGACCACGAGCAGTACTTC.

This chain uses TRBV5-1 with TRBJ1-1, with 9 bases matching TRBD1. CDR1 SGHRS and CDR2 YFSETQ come from the germline V gene. The CDR3 contains 14 residues. V dropped 4 bases and J dropped 5; count of bases not matched to a gene: 6. The DNA of the CDR3 is TGCGCCAGCAGCACACAGGGGGCAAGGACTGAAGCTTTCTTT. This encodes CASSTQGARTEAFF.

The chain is built from TRBV14 and TRBJ1-6; D is perhaps TRBD1 (6 bases). V lost 5 bases and J 0 bases, leaving 8 bases between the germline ends. CDR3 length: 15 residues. In germline, CDR1 is SGHDN, CDR2 FVKESK. Here the CDR3 DNA reads TGTGCCAGCAGCTCGGACAGCTCCTATAATTCACCCCTCCACTTT. Its protein is CASSSDSSYNSPLHF.

The chain uses TRBV9 and TRBJ1-2, with 7 bases fitting TRBD1. The V segment lost 0 bases and the J segment 0 bases; nucleotides outside the gene matches: 2. Germline CDR1 is SGDLS and CDR2 is YYNGEE. The CDR3 spans 15 residues. The CDR3 reads CASSVGDSPNYGYTF. The CDR3 DNA reads as TGTGCCAGCAGCGTAGGGGACAGTCCTAACTATGGCTACACCTTC.

The chain links TRBV14 to TRBJ2-1, with TRBD2 identical over 8 bases. The CDR3 length is 13 residues. Germline loops: CDR1 SGHDN, CDR2 FVKESK. V gave up 1 base and J gave up 9 bases; unmatched junction bases: 2. The DNA of the CDR3 is TGTGCCAGCAGCCAAGTCCGGGGGGGTGAGCAGTTCTTC. Its translation: CASSQVRGGEQFF.

This rearrangement joins TRBV27 to TRBJ1-2, with a possible D match to TRBD1 (5 bases). The germline CDR1 and CDR2 sequences are MNHEY and SMNVEV (reference sequence). V was pared by 8 bases and J by 2 bases, with 15 bases between. The CDR3 loop spans 14 amino acids. The CDR3: CASRQLAENYGYTF. Written as DNA, the CDR3 is TGTGCCAGCCGACAGTTAGCCGAAAACTATGGCTACACCTTC.